The 28 T cell receptor beta chains reported below all come from one sample, sequenced in a study of response to subunit inactivated influenza vaccine. TCRdb re-derived calls from the RT-PCR reads in MiXCR, one entry per CDR3 protein. The sample holds more than 250,000 distinct CDR3 sequences, just over 20% seen once. Here the sequenced sample was PBMCs from blood, taken less than 22 months after vaccination. All receptors come from a man aged 50 to 75 who received an inactivated influenza vaccine.

J is TRBJ1-5 and V is TRBV15, with unresolved D. This CDR3 is 15 amino acids long. CDR1 and CDR2 (germline): LNHNV, YYDKDF (reference sequence). The germline V and J ends were trimmed by 2 bases and 3 bases, with 11 bases remaining between them. Here the CDR3 reads CATSRLGQVNQPQHF. Here the CDR3 DNA reads TGTGCCACCAGCAGATTAGGCCAAGTCAATCAGCCCCAGCATTTT.

The chain uses TRBV5-1 and TRBJ2-5; D not certain. CDR3 size: 15 residues. Germline V CDR1 and CDR2: SGHRS, YFSETQ. Trimming pared 3 bases from V and 5 bases from J, leaving 17 bases between. The CDR3 loop reads CASSSTDGVLETQYF. DNA of the CDR3: TGCGCCAGCAGCTCGACTGATGGGGTACTGGAGACCCAGTACTTC.

This clonotype occurred a few times. The chain joins TRBV12-3 or TRBV12-4 to TRBJ2-3; TRBD2 matches at 10 bases. The CDR3 contains 18 residues. Unmatched junction bases numbered 12, after V lost 6 bases and J lost 0 bases. The CDR3 region has the DNA TGTGCCAGCAGACGAAAAGGAGGACTAGCGGAAAGCACAGATACGCAGTATTTT. It is translated as CASRRKGGLAESTDTQYF.

This clonotype was found many times. The rearrangement joins TRBV12-3 or TRBV12-4 to TRBJ1-5; D not certain. The length of the CDR3 is 13 residues. Trimming left V 3 bases short and J 0 bases short, with 3 bases between. The CDR3 loop reads CASSFGSNQPQHF. Here the CDR3 DNA reads TGTGCCAGCAGTTTCGGTAGCAATCAGCCCCAGCATTTT.

The genes are TRBV20-1 and TRBJ1-2, with a tentative D call TRBD1 (5 bases). The ends were cut back, 6 bases at V and 4 bases at J, with 12 bases in the middle. CDR3 length: 12 amino acids. The germline CDR1 and CDR2 sequences are DFQATT and SNEGSKA (reference sequence). The CDR3 DNA follows: TGCAGTGCCATTAACGGGGCCTATGGCTACACCTTC. It codes for CSAINGAYGYTF.

The J gene is TRBJ2-7, the V gene TRBV4-3; no clear D gene. V lost 4 bases to trimming and J lost 0 bases, with 13 bases between them. The CDR3 loop spans 15 amino acids. The germline CDR1 and CDR2 sequences are LGHNA and YSLEER. CDR3 residues: CASSPGLGRSYEQYF. The CDR3 bases are TGCGCCAGCAGCCCCGGCCTAGGGCGCTCCTACGAGCAGTACTTC.

This clonotype has a handful of counts. V usage is TRBV7-9 and J usage is TRBJ2-7, with D possibly being TRBD2 (5 bases). V was pared by 2 bases and J by 7 bases, with 9 bases between. CDR1 is SEHNR and CDR2 is FQNEAQ in the germline V gene (reference sequence). CDR3 length: 12 residues. The CDR3 sequence is CASSLYSGEQYF. CDR3 DNA: TGTGCCAGCAGCTTATATTCGGGGGAGCAGTACTTC.

This clonotype was counted between two and nine times. This sequence joins TRBV9 and TRBJ2-1, with D unresolved. Germline lookup yields CDR1 SGDLS and CDR2 YYNGEE. The CDR3 is made up of 12 amino acids. With 3 bases removed from V and 3 bases from J, the gap between germline ends came to 4 bases. In DNA, the CDR3 is TGTGCCAGCAGCGCCCACTACAATGAGCAGTTCTTC. This sequence encodes CASSAHYNEQFF. The whole variable domain, remainder taken from reference TRBV9 and TRBJ2-1, is DSGVTQTPKHLITATGQRVTLRCSPRSGDLSVYWYQQSLDQGLQFLIQYYNGEERAKGNILERFSAQQFPDLHSELNLSSLELGDSALYFCASSAHYNEQFFGPGTRLTVL.

There are a few counts of this clonotype. This rearrangement joins TRBV21-1 to TRBJ2-5; the table's D call TRBD2 went unverified against the DNA. TRBV21-1 is deemed a pseudogene. CDR3 length equals 14 residues. CDR3 sequence (DNA): TGTGCCAGCAGCATGGACTCTAGGGTGGTGACCCAGTACTTC. Protein: CASSMDSRVVTQYF.

The sample holds many counts of this clonotype. This rearrangement joins TRBV28 to TRBJ2-2, with 8 positions matching TRBD2. CDR1 and CDR2 (germline): MDHEN, SYDVKM. The CDR3 length is 16 residues. V was clipped by 2 bases and J by 5 bases; unmatched bases: 7. The CDR3 spells CASSLVTGGQTGELFF. The CDR3 DNA sequence: TGTGCCAGCAGTTTAGTAACGGGGGGGCAAACCGGGGAGCTGTTTTTT.

The genes are TRBV12-3 or TRBV12-4 and TRBJ1-1; unclear D gene. Trimming took off 5 bases at V and 11 bases at J, with 18 bases between the two ends. The CDR3 sequence is 13 residues long. In nucleotides, the CDR3 is TGTGCCAGCAGTGGAGAGGCAGTCTTTTGGGCTTTCTTT. This sequence encodes CASSGEAVFWAFF.

This clonotype was detected a few times. The V gene is TRBV7-9, the J gene TRBJ1-1; no reliable D call. From germline, CDR1 is SEHNR and CDR2 FQNEAQ (reference sequence). The ends were cut back, 0 bases at V and 3 bases at J, with 14 bases in the middle. The CDR3 is 16 residues long. The CDR3 DNA sequence: TGTGCCAGCAGCTTAGCGTACCGGGGAGAGGACACTGAAGCTTTCTTT. As protein: CASSLAYRGEDTEAFF.

CDR3 sequence reads: CASSPPSGELFF. In DNA, the CDR3 is TGTGCCAGCAGCCCGCCGTCCGGGGAGCTGTTTTTT. The chain uses TRBV7-9 and TRBJ2-2, with no clear D. V lost 5 bases to trimming and J lost 6 bases, with 7 bases between them. This CDR3 is 12 amino acids long. Germline V gives CDR1 SEHNR, CDR2 FQNEAQ (reference sequence).

This clonotype has a handful of counts. The rearrangement links TRBV5-5 to TRBJ2-7, with D hard to call. Trimming pared 4 bases from V and 7 bases from J, leaving 18 bases between. Germline CDR1 reads SGHKS; CDR2 reads YYEKEE (reference sequence). There are 14 residues in the CDR3. The chain's CDR3 is CASSIRTTLGEQYF. The CDR3 coding sequence is TGTGCCAGCAGCATCCGTACTACTTTGGGGGAGCAGTACTTC. Supplemented by reference TRBV5-5 and TRBJ2-7, the full variable domain reads DAGVTQSPTHLIKTRGQQVTLRCSPISGHKSVSWYQQVLGQGPQFIFQYYEKEERGRGNFPDRFSARQFPNYSSELNVNALLLGDSALYLCASSIRTTLGEQYFGPGTRLTVT.

The chain is built from TRBV19 and TRBJ1-6; 11 bases fit TRBD1. With 9 bases clipped from V and 9 bases from J, the junction kept 7 bases outside the gene matches. This CDR3 is built from 14 residues. CDR1 and CDR2 from the germline V gene are LNHDA and SQIVND (reference sequence). CDR3 loop: CASETGTGGSPLHF. The CDR3 coding sequence is TGTGCCAGCGAGACCGGGACAGGGGGTTCACCCCTCCACTTT.

The chain is built from TRBV27 and TRBJ1-1; D remains ambiguous. The CDR3 totals 12 residues. The V end was cut by 7 bases, the J end by 1 base, with 7 bases between. Germline CDR1 is MNHEY and CDR2 is SMNVEV (reference sequence). CDR3 bases: TGTGCCAGCATGGGCCCGAACACTGAAGCTTTCTTT. Amino acid sequence: CASMGPNTEAFF.

This clonotype was seen only once. The junction departs from germline at one end; a sequencing error may be responsible. The chain recombines TRBV10-2 with TRBJ2-1, with 10 bases matching TRBD2. The CDR3 consists of 15 residues. The V gene's germline CDR1 is WSHSY and CDR2 SAAADI. This chain's CDR3 is CASSQGLATYNERFF. In nucleotides, the CDR3 is TGCGCCAGCAGTCAGGGACTAGCGACCTACAATGAGCGGTTCTTC.

Only a few counts were recorded for this clonotype. This chain uses TRBV12-3 or TRBV12-4 with TRBJ1-2, with 7 nucleotides matching TRBD1. This CDR3 has 16 amino acids. The ends lost 6 bases at V and 0 bases at J; junction bases unmatched: 10. This CDR3 is CASRDGTDATNYGYTF. In nucleotides, the CDR3 is TGTGCCAGCAGAGACGGGACAGACGCCACTAACTATGGCTACACCTTC.

V is TRBV12-3 or TRBV12-4 and J is TRBJ2-6; D possibly corresponds to TRBD2 (6 bases). Trimming stripped 5 bases from V and 0 bases from J, with 8 bases between. The CDR3 contains 15 residues. CDR3 coding DNA: TGTGCCAGCAGTCGCGGGACCTCTGGGGCCAACGTCCTGACTTTC. Residues: CASSRGTSGANVLTF.

This rearrangement joins TRBV7-9 to TRBJ1-4; TRBD1 is a possible D gene (5 bases). Trimming shortened V by 1 base and J by 8 bases, and 14 bases separated the two germline ends. Germline loops: CDR1 SEHNR, CDR2 FQNEAQ (reference sequence). The CDR3 totals 15 residues. This CDR3 is CASSLVTGLGEKLFF. In nucleotides, the CDR3 is TGTGCCAGCAGCTTAGTGACGGGACTGGGGGAAAAACTGTTTTTT.

The chain couples TRBV19 to TRBJ2-1; 9 bases align to TRBD2. After removal of 6 bases from V and 6 bases from J, the junction contained 9 bases not matched to a gene. CDR3 length: 15 amino acids. Germline V gene lookup returns CDR1 LNHDA and CDR2 SQIVND (reference sequence). The CDR3 DNA reads as TGTGCCAGTAGCGACCCCCTGGGACTAGCCAATGAGCAGTTCTTC. The encoded protein is CASSDPLGLANEQFF.

This clonotype has more than one count but fewer than ten. The chain uses TRBV6-2 or TRBV6-3 and TRBJ2-5, with 12 positions matching TRBD2. Germline assignment: CDR1 MNHEY and CDR2 SVGEGT. CDR3 size: 18 residues. J gave up 1 base and V 2 bases, and 8 bases lay outside the gene matches. Written as DNA, the CDR3 is TGTGCCAGCAGTTACCGTCTAGCGGGAGGGGGTCTCCAAGAGACCCAGTACTTC. Translation gives CASSYRLAGGGLQETQYF.

The gene calls are TRBV12-3 or TRBV12-4 and TRBJ2-7; 7 nucleotides line up with TRBD1. The CDR3 has 12 residues. With 6 bases clipped from V and 6 bases from J, the junction kept 5 bases outside the gene matches. The CDR3 loop is CASRNAGGEQYF. As DNA, the CDR3 is TGTGCCAGCAGGAACGCAGGGGGCGAGCAGTACTTC.

V usage is TRBV6-2 or TRBV6-3 and J usage is TRBJ2-5; D remains unclear. Germline V gene sequence: CDR1 MNHEY, CDR2 SVGEGT. The CDR3 is made up of 18 amino acids. With 2 bases removed from V and 9 bases from J, the gap between germline ends came to 28 bases. Here the CDR3 DNA reads TGTGCCAGCAGTTACACCCCCCGGTCCCGAGACCCCGCAAGCTCCCAGTACTTC. This gives the protein CASSYTPRSRDPASSQYF.

Many counts were recorded for this clonotype. This chain links TRBV5-4 with TRBJ2-1; D call uncertain. CDR1 is SGHNT, CDR2 YYREEE, per germline (reference sequence). This CDR3 has 13 amino acids. V was pared by 0 bases and J by 4 bases, with 5 bases between. This CDR3 reads CASSLEVYNEQFF. The CDR3 DNA reads as TGTGCCAGCAGCTTGGAAGTGTACAATGAGCAGTTCTTC.

V is TRBV12-3 or TRBV12-4 and J is TRBJ1-2; unclear D gene. With 4 bases removed from V and 6 bases from J, the gap between germline ends came to 21 bases. This CDR3 comprises 16 residues. The CDR3 loop reads CASSSTQPGRQDGYTF. CDR3 in DNA: TGTGCCAGCAGTTCAACCCAACCCGGCCGGCAGGATGGCTACACCTTC.

This clonotype was found a few times. This chain joins TRBV12-3 or TRBV12-4 and TRBJ2-2, with 13 bases aligning to TRBD2. CDR3 length equals 15 residues. V dropped 7 bases and J dropped 4; count of bases not matched to a gene: 3. This CDR3 is CASTGLAGVTGELFF. In nucleotides, the CDR3 is TGTGCCAGCACCGGACTAGCGGGGGTCACCGGGGAGCTGTTTTTT.

This clonotype occurred a few times. This chain connects TRBV11-2 to TRBJ2-2, with 10 bases fitting TRBD1. V was pared by 5 bases and J by 6 bases, with 12 bases of the junction left unmatched. CDR1 is SGHAT and CDR2 is FQNNGV in the germline V gene. This CDR3 has 17 amino acids. CDR3 region: CASSISTGTGVAGELFF. The CDR3 nucleotides are TGTGCCAGCAGCATTAGCACCGGGACAGGGGTAGCCGGGGAGCTGTTTTTT.